A selection of T cell receptor beta chains follows, all from one sample in a study of OX40 agonist ivuxolimab in advanced cancers. Sequenced by immunoSEQ multiplex PCR; TCRdb stores in-frame clones only, minus some. The top ten hold 22% of the sample, which has under 45,000 clones, 78% seen once. Here the sequenced sample was CD4+ or CD8+ T cells sorted from blood, taken in a trial of the OX40 agonist ivuxolimab. These TCRs come from an adult with an advanced solid tumor such as melanoma, head and neck, liver or kidney cancer. Each CDR3 is given with its conserved first and last residue. Fields, in order: CDR3 protein, CDR3 DNA, clone size, D gene, V gene, J gene. The D gene is left open where the match is weak. Rows may omit the clone size; those that give it use once, few, many or a size class.

cdr3_aa: CASSSSNRPLHF
cdr3_nt: TGTGCCAGCAGTAGTTCGAACAGGCCCCTCCACTTT
clone_size: few
d_call: -
v_call: TRBV6-6
j_call: TRBJ1-6

cdr3_aa: CASSPRTLAGGGIQYF
cdr3_nt: TGTGCCAGCAGCCCGCGTACGCTAGCGGGGGGGGGCATTCAGTACTTC
clone_size: -
d_call: TRBD2
v_call: TRBV9
j_call: TRBJ2-4

cdr3_aa: CASSRLAPYNEQFF
cdr3_nt: TGCGCCAGCAGCCGACTAGCGCCATACAATGAGCAGTTCTTC
clone_size: once
d_call: TRBD2
v_call: TRBV4-3
j_call: TRBJ2-1

cdr3_aa: CAWGETTGTF
cdr3_nt: TGTGCCTGGGGTGAAACAACCGGCACCTTC
clone_size: -
d_call: -
v_call: TRBV30
j_call: TRBJ1-2

cdr3_aa: CASSPQGRQQYF
cdr3_nt: TGTGCCAGCAGCCCGCAGGGACGGCAGCAGTACTTC
clone_size: -
d_call: -
v_call: TRBV7-9
j_call: TRBJ2-7

cdr3_aa: CASSQEKVGAQYF
cdr3_nt: TGTGCCAGCAGCCAAGAAAAAGTCGGGGCGCAGTATTTT
clone_size: -
d_call: -
v_call: TRBV4-2
j_call: TRBJ2-3

cdr3_aa: CASSVVQGTGYTF
cdr3_nt: TGTGCCAGCAGCGTAGTACAAGGAACTGGCTACACCTTC
clone_size: -
d_call: -
v_call: TRBV9
j_call: TRBJ1-2

cdr3_aa: CASSSPQGNTEAFF
cdr3_nt: TGCGCCAGCAGCAGCCCACAGGGGAACACTGAAGCTTTCTTT
clone_size: -
d_call: -
v_call: TRBV5-1
j_call: TRBJ1-1

cdr3_aa: CASSSNYESYGYTF
cdr3_nt: TGTGCCAGCAGCTCGAATTACGAGAGTTATGGCTACACCTTC
clone_size: -
d_call: -
v_call: TRBV7-9
j_call: TRBJ1-2

cdr3_aa: CASSVQGGQINSPLHF
cdr3_nt: TGTGCCAGCAGCGTACAGGGGGGACAGATTAATTCACCCCTCCACTTT
clone_size: -
d_call: TRBD1
v_call: TRBV9
j_call: TRBJ1-6

cdr3_aa: CAISESRDAQETQYF
cdr3_nt: TGTGCCATCAGTGAGTCTCGGGACGCCCAAGAGACCCAGTACTTC
clone_size: -
d_call: -
v_call: TRBV10-3
j_call: TRBJ2-5

cdr3_aa: CASSLTGATNEKLFF
cdr3_nt: TGTGCCAGCAGTTTGACAGGAGCAACTAATGAAAAACTGTTTTTT
clone_size: -
d_call: -
v_call: TRBV28
j_call: TRBJ1-4

cdr3_aa: CASSIGQINSPLHF
cdr3_nt: TGTGCCAGTAGTATTGGGCAGATTAATTCACCCCTCCACTTT
clone_size: -
d_call: -
v_call: TRBV19
j_call: TRBJ1-6

cdr3_aa: CASSAETGVGTQYF
cdr3_nt: TGTGCCAGCTCGGCGGAGACGGGGGTGGGGACCCAGTACTTC
clone_size: -
d_call: -
v_call: TRBV18
j_call: TRBJ2-5

cdr3_aa: CASSAGASSGNTIYF
cdr3_nt: TGCGCCAGCAGTGCAGGCGCCTCCTCTGGAAACACCATATATTTT
clone_size: -
d_call: -
v_call: TRBV23-1
j_call: TRBJ1-3

cdr3_aa: CASSLGGGSSYNEQFF
cdr3_nt: TGTGCCAGCAGCTTAGGTGGGGGATCATCCTACAATGAGCAGTTCTTC
clone_size: -
d_call: -
v_call: TRBV11-3
j_call: TRBJ2-1